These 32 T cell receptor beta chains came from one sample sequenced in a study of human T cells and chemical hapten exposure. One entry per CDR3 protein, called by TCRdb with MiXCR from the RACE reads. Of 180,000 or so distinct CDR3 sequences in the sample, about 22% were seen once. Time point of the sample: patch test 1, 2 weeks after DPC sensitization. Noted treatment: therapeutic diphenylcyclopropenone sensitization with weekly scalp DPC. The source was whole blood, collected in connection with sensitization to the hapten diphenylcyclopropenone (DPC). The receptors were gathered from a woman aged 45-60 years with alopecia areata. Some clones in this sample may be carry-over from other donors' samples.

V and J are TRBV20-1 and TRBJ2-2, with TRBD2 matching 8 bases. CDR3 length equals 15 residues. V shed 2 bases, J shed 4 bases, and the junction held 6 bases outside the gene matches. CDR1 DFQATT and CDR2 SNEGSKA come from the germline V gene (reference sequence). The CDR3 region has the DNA TGCAGTGCTAGATTAAGCGGGAGAGGCACCGGGGAGCTGTTTTTT. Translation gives CSARLSGRGTGELFF.

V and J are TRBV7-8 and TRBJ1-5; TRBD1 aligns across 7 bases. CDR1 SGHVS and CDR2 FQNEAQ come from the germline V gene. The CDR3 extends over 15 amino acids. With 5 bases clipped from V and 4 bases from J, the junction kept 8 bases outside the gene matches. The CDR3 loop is CASSTLTGMNQPQHF. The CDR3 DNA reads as TGTGCCAGCAGCACCCTGACAGGGATGAATCAGCCCCAGCATTTT.

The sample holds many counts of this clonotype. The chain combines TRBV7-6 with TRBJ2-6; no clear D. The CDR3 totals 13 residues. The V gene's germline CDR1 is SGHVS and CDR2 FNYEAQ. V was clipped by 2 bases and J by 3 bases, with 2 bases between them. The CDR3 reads CASSLFGANVLTF. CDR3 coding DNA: TGTGCCAGCAGCTTATTTGGGGCCAACGTCCTGACTTTC. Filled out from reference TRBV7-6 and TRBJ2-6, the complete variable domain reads GAGVSQSPRYKVTKRGQDVALRCDPISGHVSLYWYRQALGQGPEFLTYFNYEAQQDKSGLPNDRFSAERPEGSISTLTIQRTEQRDSAMYRCASSLFGANVLTFGAGSRLTVL.

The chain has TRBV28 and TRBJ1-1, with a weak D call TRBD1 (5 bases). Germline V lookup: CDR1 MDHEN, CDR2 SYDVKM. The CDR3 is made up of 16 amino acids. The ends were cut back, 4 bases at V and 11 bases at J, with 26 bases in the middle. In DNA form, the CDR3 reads TGTGCCAGCAGTTCCCCCGGGACGCCGGGACTAGTTGGGGCTTTCTTT. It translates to CASSSPGTPGLVGAFF.

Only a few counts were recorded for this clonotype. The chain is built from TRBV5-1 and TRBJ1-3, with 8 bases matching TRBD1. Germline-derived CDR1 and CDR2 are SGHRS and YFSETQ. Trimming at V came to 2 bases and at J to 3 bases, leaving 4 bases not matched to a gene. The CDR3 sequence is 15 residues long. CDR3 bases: TGCGCCAGCAGCTTAAGGACAGGGAATGGAAACACCATATATTTT. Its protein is CASSLRTGNGNTIYF.

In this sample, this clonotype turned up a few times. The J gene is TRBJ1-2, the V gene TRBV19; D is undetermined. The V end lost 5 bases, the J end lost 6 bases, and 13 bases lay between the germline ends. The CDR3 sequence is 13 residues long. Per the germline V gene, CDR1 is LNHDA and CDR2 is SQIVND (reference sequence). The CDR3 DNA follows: TGTGCCAGTAGTGAGAACGCCCCGGATGGCTACACCTTC. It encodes CASSENAPDGYTF.

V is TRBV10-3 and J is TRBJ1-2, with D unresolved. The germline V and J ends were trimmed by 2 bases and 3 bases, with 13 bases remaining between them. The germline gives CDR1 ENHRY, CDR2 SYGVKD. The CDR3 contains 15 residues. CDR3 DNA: TGTGCCATCAGTGAGGGTGCGCAGTTTGACTATGGCTACACCTTC. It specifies CAISEGAQFDYGYTF.

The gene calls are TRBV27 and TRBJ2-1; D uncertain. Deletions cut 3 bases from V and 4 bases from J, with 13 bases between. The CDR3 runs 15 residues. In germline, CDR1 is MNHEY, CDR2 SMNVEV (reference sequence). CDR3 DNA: TGTGCCAGCAGTTTGACGCCCCTGGGGTACAATGAGCAGTTCTTC. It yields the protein CASSLTPLGYNEQFF.

CDR3 nucleotides: TGTGCCAGCAGTTTGACGTACTCCATGAACACTGAAGCTTTCTTT. It yields the protein CASSLTYSMNTEAFF. The chain employs TRBV28 and TRBJ1-1, with D unclear. The V end lost 3 bases, the J end lost 0 bases, and 11 bases lay between the germline ends. This CDR3 comprises 15 residues. Germline V gives CDR1 MDHEN, CDR2 SYDVKM.

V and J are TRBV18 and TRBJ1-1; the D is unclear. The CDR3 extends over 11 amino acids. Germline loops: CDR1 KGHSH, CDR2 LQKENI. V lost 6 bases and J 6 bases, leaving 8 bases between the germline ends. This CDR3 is CASSLEAEAFF. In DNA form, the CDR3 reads TGTGCCAGCTCTCTTGAGGCTGAAGCTTTCTTT.

CDR3 region: CASVLANEQFF. CDR3 nucleotides: TGTGCCAGCGTTTTGGCCAATGAGCAGTTCTTC. J is TRBJ2-1 and V is TRBV2, with D unclear. V shed 8 bases and J shed 6 bases, with 8 bases lying between them. This CDR3 region has 11 residues. CDR1 is SNHLY, CDR2 FYNNEI, per germline. The entire variable domain, with the rest obtained from reference TRBV2 and TRBJ2-1, is as follows: EPEVTQTPSHQVTQMGQEVILRCVPISNHLYFYWYRQILGQKVEFLVSFYNNEISEKSEIFDDQFSVERPDGSNFTLKIRSTKLEDSAMYFCASVLANEQFFGPGTRLTVL.

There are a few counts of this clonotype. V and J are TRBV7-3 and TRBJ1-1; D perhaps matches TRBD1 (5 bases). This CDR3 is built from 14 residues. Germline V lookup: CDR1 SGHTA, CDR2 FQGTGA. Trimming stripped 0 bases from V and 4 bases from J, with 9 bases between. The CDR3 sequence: CASSLTGETTEAFF. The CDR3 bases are TGTGCCAGCAGCTTAACAGGGGAGACCACTGAAGCTTTCTTT.

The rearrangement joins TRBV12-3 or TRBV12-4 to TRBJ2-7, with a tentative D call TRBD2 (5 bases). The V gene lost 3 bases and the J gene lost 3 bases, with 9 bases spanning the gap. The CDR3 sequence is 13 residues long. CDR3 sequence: CASSLIRGYEQYF. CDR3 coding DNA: TGTGCCAGCAGTTTGATCCGGGGCTACGAGCAGTACTTC.

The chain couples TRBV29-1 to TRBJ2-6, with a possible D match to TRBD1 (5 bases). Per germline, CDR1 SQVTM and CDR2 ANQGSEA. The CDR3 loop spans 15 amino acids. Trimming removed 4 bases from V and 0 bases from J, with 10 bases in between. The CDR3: CSVAFQGSGANVLTF. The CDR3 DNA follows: TGCAGCGTTGCCTTCCAGGGCTCTGGGGCCAACGTCCTGACTTTC.

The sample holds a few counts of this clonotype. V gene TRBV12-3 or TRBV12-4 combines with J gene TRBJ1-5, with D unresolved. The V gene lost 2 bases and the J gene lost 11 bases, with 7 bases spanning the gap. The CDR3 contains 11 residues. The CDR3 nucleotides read TGTGCCAGCAGTTTACGGGGAGCCCAGCATTTT. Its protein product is CASSLRGAQHF.

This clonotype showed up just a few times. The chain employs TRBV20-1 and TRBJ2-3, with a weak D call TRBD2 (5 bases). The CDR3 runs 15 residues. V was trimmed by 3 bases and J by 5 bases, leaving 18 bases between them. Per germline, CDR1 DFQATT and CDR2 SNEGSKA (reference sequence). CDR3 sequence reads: CSASLGGSRGDTQYF. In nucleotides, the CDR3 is TGCAGTGCTAGCCTCGGCGGGTCCCGGGGAGATACGCAGTATTTT.

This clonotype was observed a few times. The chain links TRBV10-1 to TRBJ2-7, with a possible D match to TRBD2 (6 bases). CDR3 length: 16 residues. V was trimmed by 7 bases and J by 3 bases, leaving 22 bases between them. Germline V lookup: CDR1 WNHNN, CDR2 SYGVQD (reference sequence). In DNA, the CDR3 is TGCGCCAGCAAGAGTAAGGTGGGAGGCGGACTCTACGAGCAGTACTTC. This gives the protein CASKSKVGGGLYEQYF.

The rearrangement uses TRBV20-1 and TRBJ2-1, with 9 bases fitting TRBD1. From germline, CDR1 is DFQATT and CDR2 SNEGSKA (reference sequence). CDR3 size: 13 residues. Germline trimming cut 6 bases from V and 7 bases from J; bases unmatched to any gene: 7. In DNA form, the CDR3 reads TGCAGTGCAGCCGGGACAGGGTGGAATGAGCAGTTCTTC. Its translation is CSAAGTGWNEQFF.

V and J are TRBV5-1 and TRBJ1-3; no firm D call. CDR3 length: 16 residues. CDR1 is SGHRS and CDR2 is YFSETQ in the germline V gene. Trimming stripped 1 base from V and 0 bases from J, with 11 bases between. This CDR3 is CASSLSPGISGNTIYF. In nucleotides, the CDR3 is TGCGCCAGCAGCTTGTCTCCCGGTATCTCTGGAAACACCATATATTTT.

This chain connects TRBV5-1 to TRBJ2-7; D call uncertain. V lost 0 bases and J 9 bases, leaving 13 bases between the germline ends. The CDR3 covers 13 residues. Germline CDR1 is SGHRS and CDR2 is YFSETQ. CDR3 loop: CASSLALGSRQYF. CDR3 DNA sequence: TGCGCCAGCAGCTTGGCGCTAGGTTCACGGCAGTACTTC.

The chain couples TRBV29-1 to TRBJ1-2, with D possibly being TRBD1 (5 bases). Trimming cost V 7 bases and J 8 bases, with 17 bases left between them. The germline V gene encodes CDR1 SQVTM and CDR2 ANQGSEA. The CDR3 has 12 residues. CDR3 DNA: TGCAGCGCAGAAGGGGCAGGGCGAGGCTACACCTTC. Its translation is CSAEGAGRGYTF. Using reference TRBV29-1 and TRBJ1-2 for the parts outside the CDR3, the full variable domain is SAVISQKPSRDICQRGTSLTIQCQVDSQVTMMFWYRQQPGQSLTLIATANQGSEATYESGFVIDKFPISRPNLTFSTLTVSNMSPEDSSIYLCSAEGAGRGYTFGSGTRLTVV.

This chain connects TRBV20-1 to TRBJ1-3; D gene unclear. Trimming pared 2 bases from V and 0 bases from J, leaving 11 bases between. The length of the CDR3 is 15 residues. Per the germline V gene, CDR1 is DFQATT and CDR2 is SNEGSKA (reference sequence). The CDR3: CSARNPINSGNTIYF. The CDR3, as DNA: TGCAGTGCTAGAAACCCGATTAACTCTGGAAACACCATATATTTT.

The CDR3, as DNA: TGCGCCAGCAGCCAAGCGGGATATCAGCCCCAGCATTTT. Encoded protein: CASSQAGYQPQHF. V usage is TRBV4-1 and J usage is TRBJ1-5; no clear D. The CDR3 totals 13 residues. The germline V gene encodes CDR1 MGHRA and CDR2 YSYEKL. The ends were cut back, 1 base at V and 5 bases at J, with 6 bases in the middle.

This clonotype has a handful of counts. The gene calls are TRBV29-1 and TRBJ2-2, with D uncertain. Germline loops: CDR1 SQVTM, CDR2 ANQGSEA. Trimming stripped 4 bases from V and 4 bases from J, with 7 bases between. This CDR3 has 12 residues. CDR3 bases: TGCAGCGTTGCCCCGGTCACCGGGGAGCTGTTTTTT. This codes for CSVAPVTGELFF.

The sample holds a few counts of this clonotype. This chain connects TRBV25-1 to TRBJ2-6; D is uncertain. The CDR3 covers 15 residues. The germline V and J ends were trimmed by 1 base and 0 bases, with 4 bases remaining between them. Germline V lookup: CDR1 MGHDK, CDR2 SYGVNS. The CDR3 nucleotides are TGTGCCAGCAGTGAATCCAGCTCTGGGGCCAACGTCCTGACTTTC. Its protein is CASSESSSGANVLTF.

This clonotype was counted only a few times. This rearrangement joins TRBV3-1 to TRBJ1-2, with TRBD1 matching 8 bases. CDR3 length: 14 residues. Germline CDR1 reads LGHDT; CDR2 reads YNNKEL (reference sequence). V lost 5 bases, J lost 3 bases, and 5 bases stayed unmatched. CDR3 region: CASSTQGVDYGYTF. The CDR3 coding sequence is TGTGCCAGCAGCACACAGGGGGTCGACTATGGCTACACCTTC.

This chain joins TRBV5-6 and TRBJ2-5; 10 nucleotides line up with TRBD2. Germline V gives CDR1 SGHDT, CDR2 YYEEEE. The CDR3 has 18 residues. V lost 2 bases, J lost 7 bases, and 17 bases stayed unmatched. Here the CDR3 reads CASSLVASGSRGTGTQYF. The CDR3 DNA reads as TGTGCCAGCAGCTTAGTGGCTAGCGGGAGTCGAGGGACAGGGACCCAGTACTTC.

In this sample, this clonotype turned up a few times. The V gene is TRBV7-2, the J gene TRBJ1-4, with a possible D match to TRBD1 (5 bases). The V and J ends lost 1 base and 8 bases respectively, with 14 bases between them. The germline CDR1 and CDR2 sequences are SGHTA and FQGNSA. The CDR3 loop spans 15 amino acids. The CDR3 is CASSLVMGWGEKLFF. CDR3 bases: TGTGCCAGCAGCTTAGTGATGGGTTGGGGCGAAAAACTGTTTTTT.

The CDR3 nucleotides are TGTGCCAGCAGTTACTCGATACGGGAGACCCAGTACTTC. Translation: CASSYSIRETQYF. This chain links TRBV6-5 with TRBJ2-5; D unresolved. Looked up from germline, CDR1 is MNHEY and CDR2 is SVGAGI. Trimming cost V 0 bases and J 5 bases, with 7 bases left between them. The CDR3 length is 13 residues.

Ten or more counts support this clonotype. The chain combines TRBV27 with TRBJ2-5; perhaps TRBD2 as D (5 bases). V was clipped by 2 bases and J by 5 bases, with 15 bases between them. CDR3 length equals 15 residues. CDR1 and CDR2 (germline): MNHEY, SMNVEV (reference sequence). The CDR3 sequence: CASSLTVRRGETQYF. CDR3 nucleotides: TGTGCCAGCAGTTTAACGGTCAGACGCGGGGAGACCCAGTACTTC.

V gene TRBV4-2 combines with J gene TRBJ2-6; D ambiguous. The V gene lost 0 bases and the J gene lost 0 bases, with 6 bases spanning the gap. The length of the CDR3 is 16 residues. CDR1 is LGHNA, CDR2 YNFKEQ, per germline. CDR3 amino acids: CASSQDGTSGANVLTF. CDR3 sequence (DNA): TGTGCCAGCAGCCAAGATGGCACCTCTGGGGCCAACGTCCTGACTTTC.

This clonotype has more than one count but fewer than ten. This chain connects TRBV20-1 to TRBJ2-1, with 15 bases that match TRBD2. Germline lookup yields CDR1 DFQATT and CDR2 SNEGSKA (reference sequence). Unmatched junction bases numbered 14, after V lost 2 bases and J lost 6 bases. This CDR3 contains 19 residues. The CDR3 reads CSARSPGLAGGLWLNEQFF. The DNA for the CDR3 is TGCAGTGCTAGATCACCGGGACTAGCGGGAGGTCTATGGCTCAATGAGCAGTTCTTC.